The entry that follows covers one T cell receptor (beta chain) sequence. The CDR3 spans 16 residues. Germline-derived CDR1 and CDR2 are MNHNS and SASEGT. J was trimmed by 7 bases and V by 7 bases; bases with no gene match: 10. This entry belongs to a study of patients and donors after allogeneic stem cell transplantation. TCRdb re-called the RT-PCR reads with MiXCR, one entry per CDR3 protein. The sample shows about a million distinct CDR3 sequences, roughly 18% of them seen only once. The TCR originated in a human donor who was either an allogeneic HSCT recipient or a stem cell or donor lymphocyte infusion donor (not recorded which). It is not recorded whose cells these are; they may come from a transplant donor. The chain joins TRBV6-1 to TRBJ2-2; 12 nucleotides agree with TRBD2. The sequenced sample was blood, either unsorted or a sorted T cell fraction (not recorded which). The CDR3 DNA sequence: TGTGCCAGCACCAACGGGCTAGCGGGGGGGCTCGGGGAGCTGTTTTTT. Amino acid sequence: CASTNGLAGGLGELFF.